This TCR beta chain originates from a study of shared clonotypes between healthy human individuals. This table comes from immunoSEQ multiplex PCR, and its TCRdb copy is limited to in-frame clones, with some not included. The sample records 550,000 to 750,000 clones, 92% being singletons. This clone has only one observation. The V gene end was trimmed by 6 bases and the J gene end by 2 bases; junction bases not matched to a gene: 6. This CDR3 has 15 residues. Germline V gives CDR1 MNHNY, CDR2 SVGAGI (reference sequence). Naive CD8 cells were CD45RO-negative, positively selected for CCR7, excluding terminally differentiated effector memory CD45RA+ cells.

The chain combines TRBV6-6 with TRBJ2-7; 11 bases are shared with TRBD2. This TCR was recovered from a young man in good health. The sample consisted of naive CD8+ T cells sorted from blood. In DNA, the CDR3 is TGTGCCAGCAGGGAGACTAGCGGGGATCCCTACGAGCAGTACTTC. Translating it yields CASRETSGDPYEQYF.